The rows below give T cell receptor beta chains drawn from one sample of a study of T cells in localized non-small cell lung cancer. Here immunoSEQ multiplex PCR was the method, and the copy in TCRdb shows in-frame clones only, minus some. Among 3,000 to 4,000 clones listed, roughly two fifths were seen once. The sample here was lung tumor tissue, taken before any cancer treatment. The source is a male donor aged 60 or over with stage I lung adenocarcinoma. Each CDR3 is given with its conserved first and last residue. D genes are given only for firm matches. Rows may omit the clone size; those that give it use once, few, many or a size class.

len	v_gene	abundance	d_gene	j_gene	CDR3nt	CDR3aa
13	TRBV7-1	-	-	TRBJ1-3	TGTGCCAGCAGCTCCACGACCGGAAACACCATATATTTT	CASSSTTGNTIYF
19	TRBV5-1	-	TRBD2	TRBJ2-3	TGCGCCAGCAGCTTGTGGGGGGGTAGAAGGCGGGATAGCACAGATACGCAGTATTTT	CASSLWGGRRRDSTDTQYF
12	TRBV18	-	TRBD1	TRBJ1-1	TGTGCCAGCTCACCGGGACAGGCTGAAGCTTTCTTT	CASSPGQAEAFF
14	TRBV28	-	TRBD1	TRBJ2-5	TGTGCCAGCAGGTTAGACAGGGGAGAAGAGACCCAGTACTTC	CASRLDRGEETQYF
12	TRBV29-1	-	TRBD1	TRBJ1-2	TGCAGCACCGACAGGGGGGGCTATGGCTACACCTTC	CSTDRGGYGYTF
14	TRBV28	-	-	TRBJ1-2	TGTGCCAGCACCCCGCGGATTTTGGACTATGGCTACACCTTC	CASTPRILDYGYTF
17	TRBV15	-	-	TRBJ2-1	TGTGCCACCAGCAACGCACTTGGACTAGTAGGGACAAATGAGCAGTTCTTC	CATSNALGLVGTNEQFF
13	TRBV30	few	-	TRBJ2-3	TGTGCCTGGATCCGGTTGGAGAAAGATACGCAGTATTTT	CAWIRLEKDTQYF
11	TRBV10-1	few	TRBD1	TRBJ1-2	TGCGCCAGCTCGAGGACAGGCGGCTACACCTTC	CASSRTGGYTF
15	TRBV9	few	TRBD1	TRBJ1-6	TGTGCCAGCAGTTTTAACAGGGGAGTTAATTCACCCCTCCACTTT	CASSFNRGVNSPLHF
13	TRBV18	-	TRBD1	TRBJ1-1	TGTGCCAGCTCGGGACAGGCGAACACTGAAGCTTTCTTT	CASSGQANTEAFF
13	TRBV18	-	-	TRBJ2-5	TGTGCCAGCTCACCACCTCAAACGGAGACCCAGTACTTC	CASSPPQTETQYF
17	TRBV9	few	TRBD2	TRBJ2-5	TGTGCCAGCAGTGACTACGGACTAGCGGGACCACAAGAGACCCAGTACTTC	CASSDYGLAGPQETQYF
12	TRBV18	-	-	TRBJ2-1	TGTGCCAGCTCACGAAGCACCAATGAGCAGTTCTTC	CASSRSTNEQFF
15	TRBV11-3	medium-sized	TRBD2	TRBJ2-7	TGTGCCAGCAGCAAAGCGGGGGGCTACACCTACGAGCAGTACTTC	CASSKAGGYTYEQYF
17	TRBV14	-	-	TRBJ2-3	TGTGCCAGCACCCTACATAGGGCAGGAGAATTCACAGATACGCAGTATTTT	CASTLHRAGEFTDTQYF
14	TRBV23-1	few	-	TRBJ2-2	TGCGCCAGCAGCCTCCGCCCGACGGCCGGGGAGCTGTTTTTT	CASSLRPTAGELFF
12	TRBV29-1	-	-	TRBJ2-7	TGCAGCGTTCCTCCGGGGTCCTACGAGCAGTACTTC	CSVPPGSYEQYF
12	TRBV1	-	-	TRBJ2-5	TGCACCATCAGGCCCGTACCGGAGACCCAGTACTTC	CTIRPVPETQYF
13	TRBV18	-	-	TRBJ1-5	TGTGCCAGCTCACCACAGGGGAATCAGCCCCAGCATTTT	CASSPQGNQPQHF
13	TRBV2	few	-	TRBJ2-3	TGTGCCAGCAGTGAAGACAGGGACGATACGCAGTATTTT	CASSEDRDDTQYF
15	TRBV18	-	-	TRBJ1-1	TGTGCCAGCTCACGTGAGAGGGATTTGAACACTGAAGCTTTCTTT	CASSRERDLNTEAFF
12	TRBV25-1	-	-	TRBJ1-2	TGTGCCAGCAGTGAATGGAATAGGGGCTACACCTTC	CASSEWNRGYTF
13	TRBV9	-	-	TRBJ2-5	TGTGCCAGCAGTGAAAGGGGGGCAGAGACCCAGTACTTC	CASSERGAETQYF
16	TRBV18	once	-	TRBJ1-5	TGTGCCAGCTCACCCGACTTAGTAAGAAGCAATCAGCCCCAGCATTTT	CASSPDLVRSNQPQHF
15	TRBV30	few	TRBD2	TRBJ2-1	TGTGCCTGGAGTAGGGGGACTAGCGAGAACAATGAGCAGTTCTTC	CAWSRGTSENNEQFF
16	TRBV19	-	-	TRBJ2-1	TGTGCCAGTAGTATAGGACTTGGGACGGCGGGCAATGAGCAGTTCTTC	CASSIGLGTAGNEQFF
13	TRBV6-8	-	-	TRBJ2-7	TGTGCCTCCGACCCTGACGGCACCTACGAGCAGTACTTC	CASDPDGTYEQYF
16	TRBV9	-	-	TRBJ2-1	TGTGCCAGCAGCGCTCGAGAGGGGGGTACCAACAATGAGCAGTTCTTC	CASSAREGGTNNEQFF
18	TRBV11-3	medium-sized	TRBD2	TRBJ2-7	TGTGCCAGCAGCGCCAAGGGGACTAGCGGGAGGTGGACCTACGAGCAGTACTTC	CASSAKGTSGRWTYEQYF
16	TRBV14	-	-	TRBJ2-7	TGTGCCAGCAGCCTTAAGGCCGGTTTTCCGACCTACGAGCAGTACTTC	CASSLKAGFPTYEQYF
14	TRBV28	-	TRBD2	TRBJ2-3	TGTGCCAGCAGTTTAGGGGCGGGGGATAATACGCAGTATTTT	CASSLGAGDNTQYF
16	TRBV5-1	few	-	TRBJ1-4	TGCGCCAGCAGCCAAGATCACGGGGCAACTAATGAAAAACTGTTTTTT	CASSQDHGATNEKLFF
14	TRBV19	-	-	TRBJ1-2	TGTGCCAGTGATACCAATGGACAGTTCTATGGCTACACCTTC	CASDTNGQFYGYTF
17	TRBV5-1	few	-	TRBJ2-1	TGCGCCAGCAGCTTGGGCCCCAGGGACCCTACGATGGATGAGCAGTTCTTC	CASSLGPRDPTMDEQFF
14	TRBV9	-	-	TRBJ2-2	TGTGCCAGCAGTTTAGTGGCGAACACCGGGGAGCTGTTTTTT	CASSLVANTGELFF
12	TRBV6-8	few	-	TRBJ2-7	TGTGCCAGCAGTCACGGGACTCTCGAGCAGTACTTC	CASSHGTLEQYF
17	TRBV19	-	-	TRBJ1-1	TGTGCCAGCTCCCGAGGGGCTGGGGGCAGGTGGGACACTGAAGCTTTCTTT	CASSRGAGGRWDTEAFF
14	TRBV2	few	-	TRBJ1-2	TGTGCCAGCAGTGATCATGAGGCTGATCTTGGCTACACCTTC	CASSDHEADLGYTF
15	TRBV6-8	few	TRBD2	TRBJ2-3	TGTGCCAGCAGTGTAAATAGCGGGAGTGCAGATACGCAGTATTTT	CASSVNSGSADTQYF
15	TRBV12-5	few	TRBD1	TRBJ1-4	TGTGCTAGTGGTCCGGGGTGGCAGGGGGTTGAAAAACTGTTTTTT	CASGPGWQGVEKLFF
16	TRBV5-1	few	TRBD1	TRBJ2-2	TGCGCCAGCAGCTTGTGGACAGGGGAAAGCACCGGGGAGCTGTTTTTT	CASSLWTGESTGELFF
13	TRBV19	-	-	TRBJ2-5	TGTGCCAGTAGTGATTTGTTGTGGGAGACCCAGTACTTC	CASSDLLWETQYF
17	TRBV9	-	TRBD1	TRBJ2-5	TGTGCCAGCAGTGAAGGGACAGGGGCGCCACGGCAAGAGACCCAGTACTTC	CASSEGTGAPRQETQYF
12	TRBV29-1	-	-	TRBJ1-5	TGCAGCGCTGGGAACGGAGATCAGCCCCAGCATTTT	CSAGNGDQPQHF
13	TRBV25-1	-	TRBD2	TRBJ2-1	TGTGCCAGCAGTGAGGGACTAGCGGGAGGGCCGTTCTTC	CASSEGLAGGPFF
13	TRBV14	-	-	TRBJ2-5	TGTGCCAGCAGCCTCGGGTCGATGGGGACCCAGTACTTC	CASSLGSMGTQYF
13	TRBV19	-	-	TRBJ2-2	TGTGCCAGTGAGAATATTAACACCGGGGAGCTGTTTTTT	CASENINTGELFF
13	TRBV18	few	-	TRBJ1-5	TGTGCCAGCTCACCCCAGGGCAATCAGCCCCAGCATTTT	CASSPQGNQPQHF
15	TRBV30	-	TRBD1	TRBJ1-6	TGTGCCTGGAGTAGATTAGGGACAGGGAATTCACCCCTCCACTTT	CAWSRLGTGNSPLHF
15	TRBV18	-	-	TRBJ2-3	TGTGCCAGCTCACCTTCGGGGGTAAATGGGGATACGCAGTATTTT	CASSPSGVNGDTQYF
13	TRBV18	-	TRBD1	TRBJ1-2	TGTGCCAGCTCACGAGGACAGGAGAACGGCTACACCTTC	CASSRGQENGYTF
15	TRBV10-3	-	TRBD1	TRBJ1-2	TGTGCCATCAGTGAATCATTACAGGGGGCGCAAAGCTACACCTTC	CAISESLQGAQSYTF
14	TRBV19	-	-	TRBJ1-4	TGTGCCAGTAGTATATCCGGAGACCCAGAAAAACTGTTTTTT	CASSISGDPEKLFF
14	TRBV14	-	TRBD1	TRBJ1-1	TGTGCCAGCAGCCAAGGGACAGGGCCTTTGCGAGCTTTCTTT	CASSQGTGPLRAFF
16	TRBV30	-	TRBD2	TRBJ2-2	TGTGCCTGGAGGAAATCCGGGACTATGAACACCGGGGAGCTGTTTTTT	CAWRKSGTMNTGELFF
13	TRBV19	-	-	TRBJ1-4	TGTGCCAGTAGTCGGGCTATCAGCGAAAAACTGTTTTTT	CASSRAISEKLFF
13	TRBV7-4	medium-sized	-	TRBJ1-2	TGTGCCAGCAGTTTCCGGACAGATTATGGCTACACCTTC	CASSFRTDYGYTF
15	TRBV28	-	TRBD2	TRBJ2-5	TGTGCCAGCAGCATCCCTACTAGCGGCCAAGAGACCCAGTACTTC	CASSIPTSGQETQYF